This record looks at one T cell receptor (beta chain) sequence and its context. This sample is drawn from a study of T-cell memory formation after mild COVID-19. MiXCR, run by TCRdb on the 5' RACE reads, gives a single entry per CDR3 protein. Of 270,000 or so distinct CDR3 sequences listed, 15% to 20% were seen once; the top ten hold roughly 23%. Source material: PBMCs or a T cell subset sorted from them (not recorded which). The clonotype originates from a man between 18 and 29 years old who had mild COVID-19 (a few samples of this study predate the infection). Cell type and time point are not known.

The CDR3 spells CASSWGLAVSSYEQYF. CDR3 DNA: TGTGCCAGCAGTTGGGGACTAGCGGTAAGCTCCTACGAGCAGTACTTC. The V and J genes are TRBV12-3 or TRBV12-4 and TRBJ2-7, with 11 bases lining up with TRBD2. V was clipped by 4 bases and J by 0 bases; unmatched bases: 5. The CDR3 is 16 amino acids.